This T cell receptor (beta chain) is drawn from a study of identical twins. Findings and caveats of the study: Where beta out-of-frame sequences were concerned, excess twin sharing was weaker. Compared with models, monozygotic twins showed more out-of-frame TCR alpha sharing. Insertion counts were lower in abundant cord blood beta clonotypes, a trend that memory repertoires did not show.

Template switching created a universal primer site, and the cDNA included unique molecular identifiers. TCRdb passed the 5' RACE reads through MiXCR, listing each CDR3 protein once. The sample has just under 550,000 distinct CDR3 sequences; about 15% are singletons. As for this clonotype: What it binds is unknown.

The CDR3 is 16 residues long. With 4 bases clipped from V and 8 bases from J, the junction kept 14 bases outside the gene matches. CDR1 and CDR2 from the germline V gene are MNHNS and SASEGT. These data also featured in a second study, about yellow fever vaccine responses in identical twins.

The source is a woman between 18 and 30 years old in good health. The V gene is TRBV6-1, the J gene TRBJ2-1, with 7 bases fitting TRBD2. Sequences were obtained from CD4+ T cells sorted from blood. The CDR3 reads CASSAPGREYLDEQFF. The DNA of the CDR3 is TGTGCCAGCAGTGCCCCAGGGCGGGAGTATTTGGATGAGCAGTTCTTC.